Shown below are 10 T cell receptor beta chains from a single sample sequenced in a study of blood T cell repertoires in COVID-19. Generated by immunoSEQ multiplex PCR, the TCRdb table keeps only in-frame clones and is missing some. The sample has almost 55,000 clones; around 80% are singletons. The sequenced material came from peripheral blood. Receptor source: a man in his forties or fifties with acute or convalescent COVID-19.

This chain connects TRBV18 to TRBJ2-7, with D possibly matching TRBD1 (5 bases). The germline V and J ends were trimmed by 2 bases and 3 bases, with 11 bases remaining between them. Germline loops: CDR1 KGHSH, CDR2 LQKENI. This CDR3 contains 14 residues. The CDR3 region is CASSPGAQGYEQYF. Here the CDR3 DNA reads TGTGCCAGCTCACCAGGGGCCCAGGGCTACGAGCAGTACTTC.

The CDR3 DNA is TGTGCCAGCAGTTTTCTAGCGGGGGGCTTATACGAGCAGTACTTC. Protein product: CASSFLAGGLYEQYF. The V call is TRBV28, the J call TRBJ2-7, with TRBD2 identical over 11 bases. This CDR3 has 15 amino acids. Germline V gene data show CDR1 as MDHEN and CDR2 as SYDVKM. Unmatched junction bases numbered 5, after V lost 3 bases and J lost 4 bases.

The CDR3 bases are TGCGCCAGCAGCTTAGGGGCCTCAACTAATGAAAAACTGTTTTTT. Amino acids: CASSLGASTNEKLFF. V is TRBV5-1 and J is TRBJ1-4, with D maybe TRBD1 (5 bases). The CDR3 is 15 residues long. In germline, CDR1 is SGHRS, CDR2 YFSETQ. V was pared by 2 bases and J by 0 bases, with 8 bases between.

This chain joins TRBV5-1 and TRBJ2-5; TRBD2 might be the D (6 bases). With 2 bases removed from V and 3 bases from J, the gap between germline ends came to 8 bases. This CDR3 comprises 13 residues. Germline CDR1 and CDR2: SGHRS and YFSETQ. The CDR3 DNA reads as TGCGCCAGCAGCTTCCCGGGGGAAGAGACCCAGTACTTC. Protein: CASSFPGEETQYF.

The chain couples TRBV9 to TRBJ2-3, with no clear D. CDR1 and CDR2 from the germline V gene are SGDLS and YYNGEE. Trimming removed 0 bases from V and 2 bases from J, with 10 bases in between. The CDR3 runs 15 residues. The CDR3 region is CASSVGSVATDTQYF. DNA for the CDR3: TGTGCCAGCAGCGTAGGATCAGTGGCCACAGATACGCAGTATTTT.

The chain couples TRBV6-4 to TRBJ2-5; 7 bases fit TRBD1. Germline lookup yields CDR1 MRHNA and CDR2 SNTAGT. The V and J ends lost 8 bases and 1 base, in that order; junction bases with no gene match: 4. The CDR3 is made up of 13 amino acids. The chain's CDR3 is CASARDSQETQYF. CDR3 nucleotide sequence: TGTGCCAGCGCCCGGGACAGCCAAGAGACCCAGTACTTC.

The J gene is TRBJ1-3, the V gene TRBV11-2, with TRBD1 as a possible D gene (6 bases). The CDR3 covers 13 residues. The V end was cut by 2 bases, the J end by 5 bases, with 7 bases between. The germline CDR1 and CDR2 sequences are SGHAT and FQNNGV. DNA for the CDR3: TGTGCCAGCAGCTTATGGGACAGAAACACCATATATTTT. Translated: CASSLWDRNTIYF.

The chain has TRBV6-5 and TRBJ1-6; tentative D call: TRBD1 (6 bases). The V end was cut by 7 bases, the J end by 15 bases, with 13 bases between. Germline V lookup: CDR1 MNHEY, CDR2 SVGAGI. This CDR3 comprises 11 residues. CDR3 bases: TGTGCCAGCACCAACGACAGGCTCCTCCACTTT. Its translation: CASTNDRLLHF.

The chain couples TRBV6-5 to TRBJ1-2, with a weak D call TRBD1 (6 bases). The V end lost 8 bases, the J end lost 7 bases, and 23 bases lay between the germline ends. This CDR3 comprises 15 residues. Germline CDR1 MNHEY, CDR2 SVGAGI. CDR3 protein: CASARRQGRRGGYTF. The DNA for the CDR3 is TGTGCCAGCGCCCGCCGCCAGGGGCGACGAGGTGGCTACACCTTC.

The CDR3, as DNA: TGTGCCAGCAGCTACCCAGGGTCTGGGGCCAACGTCCTGACTTTC. Amino acid sequence: CASSYPGSGANVLTF. The chain uses TRBV7-9 and TRBJ2-6; TRBD1 might be the D (5 bases). Germline values: CDR1 SEHNR, CDR2 FQNEAQ (reference sequence). This CDR3 has 15 residues. Trimming removed 4 bases from V and 1 base from J, with 8 bases in between.